These T cell receptor beta chains were read from a single sample in a study of neoadjuvant anti-PD-1 for oral cavity cancer. The table came from immunoSEQ multiplex PCR; TCRdb's copy has only in-frame clones and leaves some out. The table has approximately 43,000 clones, approximately 80% seen once. Sequencing was performed on PBMCs, taken after nivolumab (anti-PD-1) treatment. All receptors derive from a person aged 40-85 years with oral cavity squamous cell carcinoma. The CDR3 runs from the conserved cysteine through the conserved F or W. Each record gives: J gene, clone size, V gene, D gene, CDR3 protein, CDR3 DNA. The D gene is left open where the match is weak. The size entry is marked missing in some rows and otherwise reads once, few, many or a size class.

>TRBJ1-1|once|TRBV6-5|-
CATLGSSSNTEAFF
TGTGCCACCTTAGGGTCTTCTTCGAACACTGAAGCTTTCTTT
>TRBJ2-7|-|TRBV27|-
CASRRANLISYEQYF
TGTGCCAGCAGGAGGGCGAATCTGATCTCCTACGAGCAGTACTTC
>TRBJ1-1|-|TRBV5-8|-
CASSLVGESTEAFF
TGTGCCAGCAGCTTGGTAGGAGAGAGCACTGAAGCTTTCTTT
>TRBJ1-6|-|TRBV9|-
CASSVAGADSPLHF
TGTGCCAGCAGCGTAGCTGGAGCGGATTCACCCCTCCACTTT
>TRBJ1-2|once|TRBV29-1|TRBD1
CSAAGQGNYGYTF
TGCAGCGCCGCGGGACAGGGTAACTATGGCTACACCTTC
>TRBJ2-1|-|TRBV6-1|-
CASRGAGAGYNEQFF
TGTGCCAGCAGGGGCGCCGGGGCCGGCTACAATGAGCAGTTCTTC
>TRBJ1-6|-|TRBV11-2|-
CASCIFHGNSPLHF
TGTGCCAGCTGTATATTTCACGGGAATTCACCCCTCCACTTT
>TRBJ2-1|few|TRBV2|TRBD2
CASRFGTSGGRAEQFF
TGTGCCAGCAGGTTTGGGACTAGCGGGGGCCGGGCGGAGCAGTTCTTC
>TRBJ1-1|few|TRBV19|-
CASRLLPTSNTEAFF
TGTGCCAGTAGGCTCCTCCCGACCTCGAACACTGAAGCTTTCTTT
>TRBJ2-7|-|TRBV5-1|-
CASSLGMGGAYEQYF
TGCGCCAGCAGCTTGGGGATGGGGGGCGCTTACGAGCAGTACTTC
>TRBJ2-3|-|TRBV6-4|-
CASSDSNGQADTQYF
TGTGCCAGCAGTGACTCGAACGGACAAGCAGATACGCAGTATTTT
>TRBJ1-4|few|TRBV15|-
CATAGQPAYNEKLFF
TGTGCCACAGCAGGACAGCCAGCTTATAATGAAAAACTGTTTTTT
>TRBJ1-1|-|TRBV18|-
CASSPRDIVFTEAFF
TGTGCCAGCTCACCCCGAGATATAGTATTCACTGAAGCTTTCTTT
>TRBJ1-2|-|TRBV7-6|-
CASSSPDRVDWGYTF
TGTGCCAGCAGCTCACCGGACCGGGTCGATTGGGGCTACACCTTC
>TRBJ1-2|-|TRBV28|-
CASSFRVGRSYTF
TGTGCCAGCAGTTTCAGGGTGGGGAGGAGCTACACCTTC
>TRBJ1-3|-|TRBV6-1|-
CASSDPRQPTDSGNTIYF
TGTGCCAGCAGTGACCCGCGACAGCCGACCGACTCTGGAAACACCATATATTTT
>TRBJ2-3|once|TRBV9|-
CASSVATTGNTQYF
TGTGCCAGCAGCGTAGCTACCACCGGGAATACGCAGTATTTT
>TRBJ2-5|-|TRBV6-6|-
CASRDWGSQETQYF
TGTGCCAGCAGGGACTGGGGGTCCCAAGAGACCCAGTACTTC
>TRBJ2-1|few|TRBV5-1|TRBD1
CASSLRDRVYNEQFF
TGCGCCAGCAGCTTGAGGGACAGGGTATACAATGAGCAGTTCTTC
>TRBJ2-1|-|TRBV6-5|-
CASRIRRVANEQFF
TGTGCCAGCAGAATCAGGCGGGTCGCTAATGAGCAGTTCTTC
>TRBJ1-5|few|TRBV6-5|TRBD1
CASSYPDREVNQPQHF
TGTGCCAGCAGTTACCCAGACAGGGAGGTCAATCAGCCCCAGCATTTT
>TRBJ1-3|-|TRBV7-8|-
CASTVRPGKGSGNTIYF
TGTGCCAGCACCGTAAGGCCAGGGAAAGGGTCTGGAAACACCATATATTTT
>TRBJ2-1|-|TRBV19|-
CASSLNSLGYNEQFF
TGTGCCAGTAGCCTGAATTCTTTAGGCTACAATGAGCAGTTCTTC
>TRBJ2-3|-|TRBV25-1|TRBD1
CASSEAGGASTDTQYF
TGTGCCAGCAGTGAGGCAGGGGGCGCTAGCACAGATACGCAGTATTTT
>TRBJ2-5|-|TRBV27|-
CASSLTRLEVRMRETQYF
TGTGCCAGCAGTTTGACCCGACTAGAGGTACGTATGCGGGAGACCCAGTACTTC
>TRBJ1-1|-|TRBV7-8|-
CASSDYRTSEAFF
TGTGCCAGCAGCGACTACCGGACCTCAGAAGCTTTCTTT
>TRBJ1-6|-|TRBV5-1|TRBD1
CASSFETGTYNSPLHF
TGCGCCAGCAGCTTTGAGACAGGGACTTATAATTCACCCCTCCACTTT
>TRBJ2-7|-|TRBV6-1|-
CASSEGLAGARGTANYEQYF
TGTGCCAGCAGTGAAGGGCTGGCCGGGGCACGGGGGACGGCCAACTACGAGCAGTACTTC
>TRBJ1-4|-|TRBV19|-
CASKRQPGIEKLFF
TGTGCCAGTAAGAGGCAGCCGGGGATTGAAAAACTGTTTTTT
>TRBJ1-6|-|TRBV28|-
CASSLHEGVNSPLHF
TGTGCCAGCAGCTTGCATGAGGGGGTAAATTCACCCCTCCACTTT
>TRBJ1-4|-|TRBV19|TRBD1
CASSRTGDRERKLFF
TGTGCCAGTAGTAGAACCGGGGACAGGGAGCGAAAACTGTTTTTT
>TRBJ2-7|many|TRBV11-2|-
CASSLEYEQYF
TGTGCCAGCAGCTTAGAATACGAGCAGTACTTC
>TRBJ2-2|-|TRBV6-6|-
CASSWYSPDYGELFF
TGTGCCAGCAGTTGGTACAGTCCGGATTACGGGGAGCTGTTTTTT
>TRBJ2-2|-|TRBV6-1|-
CASSAPDSFRRNTGELFF
TGTGCCAGCAGTGCTCCCGACTCGTTCAGGAGGAACACCGGGGAGCTGTTTTTT
>TRBJ2-5|once|TRBV27|-
CASSQGGETQYF
TGTGCCAGCAGCCAGGGAGGCGAGACCCAGTACTTC
>TRBJ1-2|-|TRBV6-1|-
CASSEAGVRGYTF
TGTGCCAGCAGTGAAGCGGGGGTGAGGGGCTACACCTTC
>TRBJ2-1|-|TRBV10-2|-
CASSAQGHRNEQFF
TGCGCCAGCAGCGCACAGGGCCATCGTAATGAGCAGTTCTTC
>TRBJ1-2|-|TRBV19|-
CASSLPWTEANYGYTF
TGTGCCAGTAGCCTACCATGGACAGAAGCTAACTATGGCTACACCTTC
>TRBJ1-1|-|TRBV5-6|-
CAGGQLNTEAFF
TGTGCCGGAGGACAGTTGAACACTGAAGCTTTCTTT
>TRBJ1-4|-|TRBV5-1|-
CASSSGPSTNEKLFF
TGCGCCAGCAGCTCAGGACCGTCAACTAATGAAAAACTGTTTTTT
>TRBJ1-2|-|TRBV4-2|TRBD1
CASSQRTGENYGYTF
TGTGCCAGCAGCCAAAGGACAGGGGAGAACTATGGCTACACCTTC
>TRBJ1-2|-|TRBV4-1|-
CASSQLELGHGYTF
TGCGCCAGCAGCCAACTAGAGTTAGGCCATGGCTACACCTTC
>TRBJ1-3|-|TRBV7-6|-
CASSLGVLAGNTIYF
TGTGCCAGCAGCTTAGGGGTATTAGCTGGAAACACCATATATTTT
>TRBJ1-2|medium-sized|TRBV5-1|-
CASSLEGHYGYTF
TGCGCCAGCAGCTTGGAGGGACACTATGGCTACACCTTC
>TRBJ2-7|-|TRBV5-1|-
CARIYYEQYF
TGCGCCAGGATCTATTACGAGCAGTACTTC
>TRBJ2-5|-|TRBV5-4|-
CASSLAGAGVTQYF
TGTGCCAGCAGCTTGGCGGGGGCGGGGGTGACCCAGTACTTC
>TRBJ2-5|-|TRBV10-3|-
CAISDDTQETQYF
TGTGCCATCAGTGACGACACCCAAGAGACCCAGTACTTC
>TRBJ2-5|once|TRBV28|TRBD1
CASSLPQGAAQETQYF
TGTGCCAGCAGTTTACCCCAGGGGGCAGCCCAAGAGACCCAGTACTTC
>TRBJ1-5|-|TRBV5-8|TRBD1
CASSRGQGIVQPQHF
TGTGCCAGCAGCCGGGGACAGGGGATTGTTCAGCCCCAGCATTTT
>TRBJ1-4|once|TRBV11-2|TRBD1
CASSYEQGGEKLFF
TGTGCCAGCAGCTATGAACAGGGGGGCGAAAAACTGTTTTTT
>TRBJ2-7|-|TRBV27|-
CASSLRGRGLEQYF
TGTGCCAGCAGTTTGCGGGGCAGGGGTCTCGAGCAGTACTTC
>TRBJ2-3|-|TRBV7-2|-
CASSLVGSTDTQYF
TGTGCCAGCAGCTTAGTTGGAAGCACAGATACGCAGTATTTT